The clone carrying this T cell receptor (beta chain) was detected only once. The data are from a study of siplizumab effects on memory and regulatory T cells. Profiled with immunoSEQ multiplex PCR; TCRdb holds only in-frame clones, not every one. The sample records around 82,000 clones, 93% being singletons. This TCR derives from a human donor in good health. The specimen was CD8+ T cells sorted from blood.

CDR3 amino acids: CATKTEIGNQPQHF. The CDR3 bases are TGTGCCACCAAGACAGAGATAGGCAATCAGCCCCAGCATTTT. V gene TRBV2 combines with J gene TRBJ1-5, with D maybe TRBD1 (5 bases). The CDR3 extends over 14 amino acids. With 10 bases removed from V and 2 bases from J, the gap between germline ends came to 15 bases. CDR1 SNHLY and CDR2 FYNNEI come from the germline V gene.